This T cell receptor beta chain was identified during a study of blood T cell repertoires in COVID-19. Study in general: PBMCs, B-cell-depleted T cells, or T cells were the source of the cDNA or gDNA that made up the material.

Looked up from germline, CDR1 is SNHLY and CDR2 is FYNNEI. The CDR3 totals 12 residues. Trimming took 6 bases from V and 4 from J, leaving 9 bases between them. Here immunoSEQ multiplex PCR was the method, and the copy in TCRdb shows in-frame clones only, minus some. The repertoire has around 140,000 clones, 84% of them found once; the top ten carry approximately 5%. Material: peripheral blood. This clonotype originated in a human donor in a cohort sampled during active COVID-19. The gene calls are TRBV2 and TRBJ1-1; D gene uncertain. CDR3 bases: TGTGCCAGCAGCAGTGGCGGCACTGAAGCTTTCTTT. Protein: CASSSGGTEAFF.